These 17 T cell receptor beta chains share one sample of origin, sequenced in a study of vaccination effects on CD4 cells after COVID-19. Sequencing used immunoSEQ multiplex PCR; TCRdb keeps in-frame clones, though not all of them. This sample has 55,000 or so clones, with roughly two thirds found just once. The ViraFEST assay expanded antigen-specific CD4+ T cells with viral peptide pools before sequencing. Subsequent to a culture period of more than 9 days, CD4+ T cells were isolated. Vaccinated participants had no history of SARS-CoV-2 infection and tested negative for nucleocapsid antibodies. These receptors are not linked to any known antigen. Sequenced material: CD4+ T cells from PBMCs cultured with SARS-CoV-2 spike peptides, taken before COVID-19 vaccination. The origin of the receptors is a human donor who received a COVID-19 vaccine.

This chain's CDR3 is CASSEVGGPSGNTIYF. CDR3 coding DNA: TGTGCCAGCAGTGAAGTAGGCGGTCCCTCTGGAAACACCATATATTTT. The chain combines TRBV6-1 with TRBJ1-3; D gene uncertain. Germline lookup yields CDR1 MNHNS and CDR2 SASEGT. The CDR3 sequence is 16 residues long. Trimming left V 1 base short and J 0 bases short, with 10 bases between.

The gene calls are TRBV5-4 and TRBJ2-4; 9 nucleotides line up with TRBD2. With 1 base clipped from V and 1 base from J, the junction kept 6 bases outside the gene matches. Germline CDR1 reads SGHNT; CDR2 reads YYREEE (reference sequence). The CDR3 is 17 amino acids. The CDR3 region has the DNA TGTGCCAGCAGCTTGACAGGCGGGGGGGCGGCCAAAAACATTCAGTACTTC. Translation: CASSLTGGGAAKNIQYF.

The J gene is TRBJ2-7, the V gene TRBV24-1, with a weak D call TRBD2 (6 bases). V lost 5 bases to trimming and J lost 2 bases, with 6 bases between them. This CDR3 contains 12 residues. Germline CDR1 KGHDR, CDR2 SFDVKD. CDR3 sequence reads: CATSAGAYEQYF. As DNA, the CDR3 is TGTGCCACCAGTGCGGGGGCCTACGAGCAGTACTTC.

The V call is TRBV6-5, the J call TRBJ1-2; 8 bases fit TRBD1. V was clipped by 5 bases and J by 5 bases; unmatched bases: 4. Germline V gene lookup returns CDR1 MNHEY and CDR2 SVGAGI. The CDR3 is 13 residues long. The CDR3: CASSPTGVYGYTF. The CDR3 region has the DNA TGTGCCAGCAGTCCGACAGGGGTATATGGCTACACCTTC.

V is TRBV6-1 and J is TRBJ1-5; the D gene is possibly TRBD1 (5 bases). The V gene lost 4 bases and the J gene lost 2 bases, with 15 bases spanning the gap. CDR3 length: 16 amino acids. CDR1 MNHNS and CDR2 SASEGT come from the germline V gene. The CDR3 nucleotides are TGTGCCAGCAGTGCGGGACCGAATATAGGCAATCAGCCCCAGCATTTT. Encoded protein: CASSAGPNIGNQPQHF.

The genes are TRBV7-2 and TRBJ2-1; the match to TRBD2 covers 14 bases. The CDR3 loop spans 15 amino acids. The germline V gene has CDR1 SGHTA and CDR2 FQGNSA. J gave up 5 bases and V 4 bases, and 1 base lay outside the gene matches. CDR3 protein: CASSSGLAGDNEQFF. DNA for the CDR3: TGTGCCAGCAGCTCGGGACTAGCGGGAGACAATGAGCAGTTCTTC. The full variable domain, rest sourced from reference TRBV7-2 and TRBJ2-1, is GAGVSQSPSNKVTEKGKDVELRCDPISGHTALYWYRQSLGQGLEFLIYFQGNSAPDKSGLPSDRFSAERTGGSVSTLTIQRTQQEDSAVYLCASSSGLAGDNEQFFGPGTRLTVL.

V is TRBV6-5 and J is TRBJ2-3; D might be TRBD2 (5 bases). This CDR3 has 11 amino acids. Germline V lookup: CDR1 MNHEY, CDR2 SVGAGI. V lost 6 bases to trimming and J lost 6 bases, with 7 bases between them. The CDR3 reads CASSPGDTQYF. The CDR3 region has the DNA TGTGCCAGCAGCCCGGGGGATACGCAGTATTTT.

The chain recombines TRBV28 with TRBJ1-3, with a possible D match to TRBD1 (6 bases). The CDR3 totals 14 residues. The germline CDR1 and CDR2 sequences are MDHEN and SYDVKM. V shed 3 bases and J shed 2 bases, with 8 bases lying between them. CDR3 loop: CASSLRGTGNTIYF. Written as DNA, the CDR3 is TGTGCCAGCAGTTTGAGGGGGACTGGAAACACCATATATTTT. Full variable domain (remainder filled in from reference TRBV28 and TRBJ1-3): DVKVTQSSRYLVKRTGEKVFLECVQDMDHENMFWYRQDPGLGLRLIYFSYDVKMKEKGDIPEGYSVSREKKERFSLILESASTNQTSMYLCASSLRGTGNTIYFGEGSWLTVV.

CDR3 sequence reads: CASSLVGRNSPLHF. The CDR3 DNA sequence: TGTGCCAGCAGCTTAGTAGGGCGCAATTCACCCCTCCACTTT. The chain couples TRBV11-3 to TRBJ1-6; D is ambiguous. Trimming removed 1 base from V and 7 bases from J, with 8 bases in between. The CDR3 covers 14 residues. Germline V CDR1 and CDR2: SGHNT, YENEEA.

V usage is TRBV11-2 and J usage is TRBJ2-7, with TRBD2 as a possible D gene (6 bases). The V end lost 0 bases, the J end lost 3 bases, and 12 bases lay between the germline ends. Germline V gene sequence: CDR1 SGHAT, CDR2 FQNNGV. This CDR3 contains 15 residues. CDR3 residues: CASSLDSPGVYEQYF. CDR3 sequence (DNA): TGTGCCAGCAGCTTAGATAGCCCGGGGGTCTACGAGCAGTACTTC.

The chain joins TRBV10-3 to TRBJ2-1, with D possibly being TRBD2 (6 bases). The length of the CDR3 is 20 residues. V was shortened by 3 bases and J by 7 bases, with 31 bases between the two germline ends. Germline-derived CDR1 and CDR2 are ENHRY and SYGVKD. CDR3 nucleotide sequence: TGTGCCATCAGTGATACGAGAAAGCGGGTAAGGGTGTACCCTCAGAATGAGCAGTTCTTC. Protein product: CAISDTRKRVRVYPQNEQFF.

The V gene is TRBV21-1, the J gene TRBJ2-1; the D call of TRBD2 is as the table states it, not checked on the DNA. TRBV21-1 has pseudogene status. CDR3 length: 12 amino acids. CDR3 loop: CASTQSQREQFF. The CDR3 nucleotides are TGTGCCAGCACCCAAAGCCAGCGGGAGCAGTTCTTC.

Points on this clone: Distinct nucleotide sequences in the sample also encode this CDR3. This chain uses TRBV4-2 with TRBJ1-5, with 9 bases identical to TRBD1. V gave up 1 base and J gave up 4 bases; unmatched junction bases: 2. The CDR3 loop spans 15 amino acids. Germline V gene sequence: CDR1 LGHNA, CDR2 YNFKEQ. The CDR3 sequence is CASSQATGGNQPQHF. The CDR3 bases are TGTGCCAGCAGCCAAGCGACAGGGGGAAATCAGCCCCAGCATTTT.

The genes are TRBV19 and TRBJ1-2; 8 bases are a match to TRBD1. Germline assignment: CDR1 LNHDA and CDR2 SQIVND (reference sequence). The CDR3 spans 13 residues. With V trimmed by 3 bases and J by 6 bases, 3 bases remained unmatched. The chain's CDR3 is CASSMGRGHGYTF. CDR3 nucleotides: TGTGCCAGTAGTATGGGCAGGGGGCATGGCTACACCTTC.

This sequence joins TRBV19 and TRBJ2-3; possibly TRBD2 for D (6 bases). The CDR3 runs 14 residues. Per the germline V gene, CDR1 is LNHDA and CDR2 is SQIVND (reference sequence). V dropped 5 bases and J dropped 11 bases, with 20 bases sitting between them. The CDR3 coding sequence is TGTGCCAGTAGTCTCGGACTGCTAGCGAATATGCAGTATTTT. It specifies CASSLGLLANMQYF. The full variable domain, its missing parts supplied by reference TRBV19 and TRBJ2-3, is DGGITQSPKYLFRKEGQNVTLSCEQNLNHDAMYWYRQDPGQGLRLIYYSQIVNDFQKGDIAEGYSVSREKKESFPLTVTSAQKNPTAFYLCASSLGLLANMQYFGPGTRLTVL.

This clone was seen only a few times. The rearrangement uses TRBV5-5 and TRBJ2-2; no firm D call. The germline CDR1 and CDR2 sequences are SGHKS and YYEKEE (reference sequence). The CDR3 is 15 amino acids. With 4 bases removed from V and 0 bases from J, the gap between germline ends came to 10 bases. CDR3 DNA: TGTGCCAGCAGCACCCGGCCGTCGAACACCGGGGAGCTGTTTTTT. Translating it yields CASSTRPSNTGELFF. Looking up the rest from reference TRBV5-5 and TRBJ2-2 gives the full variable domain: DAGVTQSPTHLIKTRGQQVTLRCSPISGHKSVSWYQQVLGQGPQFIFQYYEKEERGRGNFPDRFSARQFPNYSSELNVNALLLGDSALYLCASSTRPSNTGELFFGEGSRLTVL.

This sequence joins TRBV24-1 and TRBJ2-1; D perhaps matches TRBD2 (5 bases). The CDR3 runs to 17 residues. Trimming left V 6 bases short and J 0 bases short, with 17 bases between. Per germline, CDR1 KGHDR and CDR2 SFDVKD. DNA for the CDR3: TGTGCCACCAGTCCGTCGGACGTAGCGAGCTCCTACAATGAGCAGTTCTTC. Translating it yields CATSPSDVASSYNEQFF.